Listed below are T cell receptor beta chains from one sample, sequenced in a study of T cell responses to AZD1222 COVID-19 vaccine. Method: immunoSEQ multiplex PCR; TCRdb's copy keeps in-frame clones and lacks some. The sample consists of about 120,000 clones, about 92% of them appearing once. Source: peripheral blood, taken on day 0 of AZD1222 vaccination. These receptors all stem from an adult in good health. Each CDR3 is given with its conserved first and last residue. Fields, in order: D gene, V gene, J gene, clone size, CDR3 protein, CDR3 DNA. D genes are given only for firm matches. Not all rows give a size; the values are once, few, many and, for expanded clones, a class.

.	TRBV29-1	TRBJ2-5	.	CSVEEGVTSPETQYF	TGCAGCGTTGAAGAGGGAGTTACTAGCCCGGAGACCCAGTACTTC
.	TRBV5-4	TRBJ2-1	.	CASSSPGDEQFF	TGTGCCAGCAGCTCCCCTGGGGATGAGCAGTTCTTC
.	TRBV6-5	TRBJ1-5	.	CASSEIINQPQHF	TGTGCCAGCAGCGAGATTATCAATCAGCCCCAGCATTTT
.	TRBV28	TRBJ2-2	once	CASGRNTGELFF	TGTGCCAGTGGACGGAACACCGGGGAGCTGTTTTTT
TRBD2	TRBV19	TRBJ2-3	.	CASWGSGTHTDTQYF	TGTGCCAGTTGGGGTAGCGGGACCCACACAGATACGCAGTATTTT
TRBD2	TRBV7-3	TRBJ2-5	.	CARGPSGSTETQYF	TGTGCCAGGGGACCTAGCGGGAGTACGGAGACCCAGTACTTC
TRBD2	TRBV5-1	TRBJ2-7	.	CASSLLAGVWSYEQYF	TGCGCCAGCAGCCTATTAGCGGGAGTATGGTCCTACGAGCAGTACTTC
TRBD1	TRBV6-6	TRBJ2-1	.	CASSYSRGQGLNEQFF	TGTGCCAGCAGTTACTCGAGAGGACAGGGACTGAATGAGCAGTTCTTC
.	TRBV28	TRBJ1-2	.	CASSQGSRWGYTF	TGTGCCAGCAGTCAAGGATCCCGATGGGGCTACACCTTC
TRBD1	TRBV5-5	TRBJ2-7	.	CASSWGTGAYEQYF	TGTGCCAGCAGCTGGGGGACAGGGGCCTACGAGCAGTACTTC
TRBD2	TRBV2	TRBJ2-7	.	CASRRTSGSRSEQYF	TGTGCCAGCAGGAGGACTAGCGGGAGTAGAAGCGAGCAGTACTTC
.	TRBV19	TRBJ1-2	.	CASTPRRQGYEPTYGYTF	TGTGCCAGTACCCCGCGGAGGCAGGGGTACGAACCAACCTATGGCTACACCTTC